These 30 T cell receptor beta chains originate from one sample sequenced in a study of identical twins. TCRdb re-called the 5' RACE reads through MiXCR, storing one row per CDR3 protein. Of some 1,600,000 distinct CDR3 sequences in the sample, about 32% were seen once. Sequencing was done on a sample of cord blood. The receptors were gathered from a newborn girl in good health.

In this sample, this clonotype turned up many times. CDR3 amino acids: CASSVAVFTTDTQYF. The CDR3 coding sequence is TGTGCCAGCAGCGTAGCGGTCTTTACCACAGATACGCAGTATTTT. This chain joins TRBV5-6 and TRBJ2-3, with a tentative D call TRBD2 (6 bases). The CDR3 has 15 amino acids. V was trimmed by 4 bases and J by 2 bases, leaving 14 bases between them. Looked up from germline, CDR1 is SGHDT and CDR2 is YYEEEE.

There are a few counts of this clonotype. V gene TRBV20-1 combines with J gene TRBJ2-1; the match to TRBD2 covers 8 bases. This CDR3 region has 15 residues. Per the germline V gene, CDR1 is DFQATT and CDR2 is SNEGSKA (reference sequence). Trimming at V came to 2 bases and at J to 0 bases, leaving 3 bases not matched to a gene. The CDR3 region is CSARRGTSSYNEQFF. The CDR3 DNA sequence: TGCAGTGCTAGAAGAGGGACTAGCTCCTACAATGAGCAGTTCTTC.

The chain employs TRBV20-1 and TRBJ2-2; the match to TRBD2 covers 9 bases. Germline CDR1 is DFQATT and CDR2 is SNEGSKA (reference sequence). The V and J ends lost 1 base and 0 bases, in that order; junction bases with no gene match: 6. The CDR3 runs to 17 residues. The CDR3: CSARGRSGRSNTGELFF. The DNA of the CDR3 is TGCAGTGCTAGAGGGAGGAGCGGGAGGTCGAACACCGGGGAGCTGTTTTTT.

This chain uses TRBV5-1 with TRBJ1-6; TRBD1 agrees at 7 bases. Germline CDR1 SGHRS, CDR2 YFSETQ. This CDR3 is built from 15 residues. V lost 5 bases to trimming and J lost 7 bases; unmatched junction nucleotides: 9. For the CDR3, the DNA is TGCGCCAGCAGTACCGAACAGGGGTCGAATTCACCCCTCCACTTT. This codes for CASSTEQGSNSPLHF.

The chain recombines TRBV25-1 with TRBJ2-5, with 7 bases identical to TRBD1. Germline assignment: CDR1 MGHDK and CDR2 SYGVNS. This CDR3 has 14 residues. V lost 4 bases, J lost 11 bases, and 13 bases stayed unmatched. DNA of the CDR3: TGTGCCAGCAGTGTCGACAGGGATCCCTACGGGCAGTACTTC. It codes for CASSVDRDPYGQYF.

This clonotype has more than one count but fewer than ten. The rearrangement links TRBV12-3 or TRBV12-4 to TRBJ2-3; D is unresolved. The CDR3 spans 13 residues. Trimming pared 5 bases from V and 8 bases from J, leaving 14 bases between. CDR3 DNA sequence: TGTGCCAGCAGTATGTACGTTAAAAGTACGCAGTATTTT. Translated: CASSMYVKSTQYF.

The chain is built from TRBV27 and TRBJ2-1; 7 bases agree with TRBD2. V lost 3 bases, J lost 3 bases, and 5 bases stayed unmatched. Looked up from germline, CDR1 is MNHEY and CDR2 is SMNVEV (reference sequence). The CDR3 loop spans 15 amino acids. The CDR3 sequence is CASSLGPGGYNEQFF. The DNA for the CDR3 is TGTGCCAGCAGTTTGGGACCGGGGGGCTACAATGAGCAGTTCTTC.

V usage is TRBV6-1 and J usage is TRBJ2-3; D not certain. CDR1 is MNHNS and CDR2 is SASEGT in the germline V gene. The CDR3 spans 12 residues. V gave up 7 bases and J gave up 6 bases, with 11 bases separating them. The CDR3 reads CASISVRDTQYF. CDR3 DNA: TGTGCCAGCATCAGTGTTCGCGATACGCAGTATTTT.

The CDR3, as DNA: TGCAGTGCTACCCAAGGGACTAGCGGGGGATCCAATGAGCAGTTCTTC. It encodes CSATQGTSGGSNEQFF. This sequence joins TRBV20-1 and TRBJ2-1; TRBD2 matches at 14 bases. After removal of 4 bases from V and 6 bases from J, the junction contained 8 bases not matched to a gene. This CDR3 is 16 amino acids long. Looked up from germline, CDR1 is DFQATT and CDR2 is SNEGSKA (reference sequence).

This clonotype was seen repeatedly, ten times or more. CDR3 in amino acids: CASSRLAGIYNEQFF. The CDR3 DNA is TGTGCCAGCAGCCGACTAGCGGGGATATACAATGAGCAGTTCTTC. The chain couples TRBV14 to TRBJ2-1; 11 nucleotides align to TRBD2. Germline V gene sequence: CDR1 SGHDN, CDR2 FVKESK. The junction had 3 bases not matched to a gene; V was cut back by 4 bases and J by 4 bases. The CDR3 is 15 residues long.

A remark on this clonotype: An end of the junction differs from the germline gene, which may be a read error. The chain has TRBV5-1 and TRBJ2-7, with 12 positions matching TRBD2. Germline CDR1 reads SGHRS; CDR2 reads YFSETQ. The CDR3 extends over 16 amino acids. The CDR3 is CASSSRTSGVYNEQYF. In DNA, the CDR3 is TGCGCGAGCAGCTCAAGGACTAGCGGGGTTTACAATGAGCAGTACTTC.

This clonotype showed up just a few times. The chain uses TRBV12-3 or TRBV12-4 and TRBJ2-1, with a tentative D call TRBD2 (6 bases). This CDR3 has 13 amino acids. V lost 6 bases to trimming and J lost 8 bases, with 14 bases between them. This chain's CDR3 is CASSRDFVYEQFF. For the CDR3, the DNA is TGTGCCAGCAGCCGGGACTTTGTTTATGAGCAGTTCTTC.

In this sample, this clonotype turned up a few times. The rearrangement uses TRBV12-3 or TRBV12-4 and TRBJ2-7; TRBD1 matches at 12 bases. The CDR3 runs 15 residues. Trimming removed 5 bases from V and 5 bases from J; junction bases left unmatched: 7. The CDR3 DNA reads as TGTGCCAGCAGTGCAGGAGGGACAGGGGGCCACGAGCAGTACTTC. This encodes CASSAGGTGGHEQYF.

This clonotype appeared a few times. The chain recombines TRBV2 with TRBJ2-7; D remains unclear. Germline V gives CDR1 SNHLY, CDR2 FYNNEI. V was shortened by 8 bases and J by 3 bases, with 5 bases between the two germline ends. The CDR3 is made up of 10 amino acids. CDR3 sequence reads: CASAFYEQYF. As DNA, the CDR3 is TGTGCCAGCGCCTTCTACGAGCAGTACTTC.

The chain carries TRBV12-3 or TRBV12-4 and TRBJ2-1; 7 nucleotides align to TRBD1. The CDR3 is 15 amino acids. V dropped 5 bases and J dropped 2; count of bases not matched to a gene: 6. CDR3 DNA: TGTGCCAGCAGTGCCGGGACAGAAACCTACAATGAGCAGTTCTTC. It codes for CASSAGTETYNEQFF.

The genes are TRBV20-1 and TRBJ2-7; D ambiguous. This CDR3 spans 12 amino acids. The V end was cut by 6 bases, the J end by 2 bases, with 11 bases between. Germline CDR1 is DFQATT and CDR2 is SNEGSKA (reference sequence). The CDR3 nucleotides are TGCAGTGCCCAAGCCCTGACCTACGAGCAGTACTTC. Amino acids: CSAQALTYEQYF.

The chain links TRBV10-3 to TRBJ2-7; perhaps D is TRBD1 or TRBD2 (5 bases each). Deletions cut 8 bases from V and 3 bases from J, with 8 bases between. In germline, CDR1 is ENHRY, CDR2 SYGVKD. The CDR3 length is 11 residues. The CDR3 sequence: CAIGTDYEQYF. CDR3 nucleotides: TGTGCCATCGGGACGGACTACGAGCAGTACTTC.

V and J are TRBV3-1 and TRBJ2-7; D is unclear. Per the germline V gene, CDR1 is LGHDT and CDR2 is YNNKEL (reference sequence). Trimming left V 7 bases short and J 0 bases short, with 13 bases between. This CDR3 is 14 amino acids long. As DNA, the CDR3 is TGTGCCAGCATTATGGCCGTGTTCTCCTACGAGCAGTACTTC. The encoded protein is CASIMAVFSYEQYF.

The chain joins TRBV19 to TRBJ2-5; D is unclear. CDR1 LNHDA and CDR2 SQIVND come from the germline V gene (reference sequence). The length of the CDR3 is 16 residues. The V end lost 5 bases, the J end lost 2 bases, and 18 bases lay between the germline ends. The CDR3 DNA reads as TGTGCCAGTAGTCCTCTCCCATCTAGGGCTCAAGAGACCCAGTACTTC. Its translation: CASSPLPSRAQETQYF.

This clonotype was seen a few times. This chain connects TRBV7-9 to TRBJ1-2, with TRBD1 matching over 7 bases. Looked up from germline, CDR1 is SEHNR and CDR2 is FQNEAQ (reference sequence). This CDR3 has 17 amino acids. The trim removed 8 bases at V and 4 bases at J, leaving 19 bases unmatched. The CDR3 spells CASDREFLPGDRYGYTF. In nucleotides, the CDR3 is TGTGCCAGCGACAGGGAATTCCTCCCGGGGGACCGCTATGGCTACACCTTC. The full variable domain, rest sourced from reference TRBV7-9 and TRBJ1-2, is DTGVSQNPRHKITKRGQNVTFRCDPISEHNRLYWYRQTLGQGPEFLTYFQNEAQLEKSRLLSDRFSAERPKGSFSTLEIQRTEQGDSAMYLCASDREFLPGDRYGYTFGSGTRLTVV.

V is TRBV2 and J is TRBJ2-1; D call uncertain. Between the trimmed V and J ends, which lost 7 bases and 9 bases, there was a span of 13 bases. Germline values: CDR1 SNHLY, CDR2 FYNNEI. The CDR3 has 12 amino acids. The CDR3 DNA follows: TGTGCCAGCATGGCTGGTCCGCGTGAGCAGTTCTTC. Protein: CASMAGPREQFF.

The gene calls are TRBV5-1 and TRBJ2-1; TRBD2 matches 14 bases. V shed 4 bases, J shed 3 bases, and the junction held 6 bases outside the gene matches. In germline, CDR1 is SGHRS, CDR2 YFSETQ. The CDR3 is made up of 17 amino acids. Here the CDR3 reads CASSGTSGRRGYNEQFF. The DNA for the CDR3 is TGCGCCAGCAGCGGGACTAGCGGGAGAAGAGGCTACAATGAGCAGTTCTTC. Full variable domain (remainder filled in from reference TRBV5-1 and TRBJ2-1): KAGVTQTPRYLIKTRGQQVTLSCSPISGHRSVSWYQQTPGQGLQFLFEYFSETQRNKGNFPGRFSGRQFSNSRSEMNVSTLELGDSALYLCASSGTSGRRGYNEQFFGPGTRLTVL.

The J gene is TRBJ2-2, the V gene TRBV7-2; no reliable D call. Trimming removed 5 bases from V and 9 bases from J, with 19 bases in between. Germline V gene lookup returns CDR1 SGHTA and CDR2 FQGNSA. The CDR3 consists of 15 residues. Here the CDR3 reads CASSPLPRSTRELFF. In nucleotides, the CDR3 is TGTGCCAGCAGCCCACTTCCAAGATCTACCCGGGAGCTGTTTTTT.

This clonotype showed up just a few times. Here the CDR3 DNA reads TGTGCCAGCTATCCGGGGGGCCAAGGGGAGCTGTTTTTT. This encodes CASYPGGQGELFF. J is TRBJ2-2 and V is TRBV7-9, with D possibly TRBD2 on 7 matching bases. V lost 8 bases and J lost 8, with 15 bases in between. The CDR3 is 13 residues long. Germline assignment: CDR1 SEHNR and CDR2 FQNEAQ (reference sequence).

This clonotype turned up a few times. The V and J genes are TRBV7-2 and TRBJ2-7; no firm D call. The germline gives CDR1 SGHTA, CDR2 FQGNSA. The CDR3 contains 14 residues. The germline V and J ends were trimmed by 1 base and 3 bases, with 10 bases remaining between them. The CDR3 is CASSLVYGVYEQYF. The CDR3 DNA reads TGTGCCAGCAGCTTAGTGTACGGTGTCTACGAGCAGTACTTC.

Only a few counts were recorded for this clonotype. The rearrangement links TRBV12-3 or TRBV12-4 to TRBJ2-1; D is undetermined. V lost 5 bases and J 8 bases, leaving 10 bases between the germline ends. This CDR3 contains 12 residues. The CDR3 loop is CASSRGTDEQFF. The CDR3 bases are TGTGCCAGCAGTCGTGGAACCGATGAGCAGTTCTTC.

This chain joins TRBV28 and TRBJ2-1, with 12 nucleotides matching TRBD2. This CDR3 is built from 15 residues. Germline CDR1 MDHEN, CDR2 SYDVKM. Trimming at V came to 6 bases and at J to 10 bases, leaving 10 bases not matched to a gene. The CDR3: CASSPGLAGIPEQFF. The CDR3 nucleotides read TGTGCCAGCAGCCCCGGACTAGCGGGGATTCCCGAGCAGTTCTTC.

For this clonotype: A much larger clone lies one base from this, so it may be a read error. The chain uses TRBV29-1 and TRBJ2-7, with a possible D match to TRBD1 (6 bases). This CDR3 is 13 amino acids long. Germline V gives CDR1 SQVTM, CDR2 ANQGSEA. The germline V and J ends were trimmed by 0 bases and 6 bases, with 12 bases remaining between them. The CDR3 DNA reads TGCAGCGTTGAAGAGGACAGCTACTTCGAGCAGTACTTC. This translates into CSVEEDSYFEQYF.

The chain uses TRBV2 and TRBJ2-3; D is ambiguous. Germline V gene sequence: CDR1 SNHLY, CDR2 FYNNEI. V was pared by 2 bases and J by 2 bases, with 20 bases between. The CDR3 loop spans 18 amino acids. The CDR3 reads CASSEIWVVALHTDTQYF. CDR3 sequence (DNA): TGTGCCAGCAGTGAAATTTGGGTAGTTGCCCTTCACACAGATACGCAGTATTTT.

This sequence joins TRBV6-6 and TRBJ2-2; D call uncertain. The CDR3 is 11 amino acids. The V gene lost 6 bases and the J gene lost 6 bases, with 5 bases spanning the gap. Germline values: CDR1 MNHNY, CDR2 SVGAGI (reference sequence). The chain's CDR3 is CASRAAGELFF. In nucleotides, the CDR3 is TGTGCCAGCAGGGCCGCCGGGGAGCTGTTTTTT.